The present entry profiles one T cell receptor (beta chain) with its context. This clonotype was observed a few times. Its antigen is currently not known. No qualities accompany the bases; no much larger clone lies one base away. TCRdb records Illumina HiSeq 1500 as the sequencer. TCRdb reprocessed the public reads (quality trimming at Q25 with fastp, clone calling with MiXCR) and kept in-frame beta chains. Rows with one shared CDR3 protein collapse into an entry with the most common genes and DNA. This sample lists approximately 990,000 distinct CDR3 sequences; 31% were detected once. In total, the top ten clones hold around 15% of the sample. This entry belongs to a study of T cell repertoires in cytomegalovirus infection (dated by TCRdb to between 2018 and 2021). A note on the overall study: Alongside well-studied HLA-B-restricted epitopes, the peptide stimulations were aimed at recently identified HLA-C-restricted CMV epitopes, whose presentation resists viral immunomodulation. Because public TCR beta signatures pointed to carriage of CMV infection together with the matching HLA type, the HLA type of each donor mattered for the analysis.

Deletion took 5 bases off V and 11 bases off J, with a span of 22 bases between the germline ends. CDR3 length: 16 amino acids, cysteine to phenylalanine. The only DNA kept is the CDR3, 48 bases in frame from the first base. Per the germline V gene, MNHEY is the CDR1 and SVGEGT is the CDR2. General findings and caveats noted by the study authors: The ex vivo response was dominated by HLA-C-restricted CMV-specific TCR beta clonotypes, and the single most frequent clonotype in two of eight donors was supplied by these HLA-C-restricted clonotypes. In both this cohort and an independent approximately 350-donor cohort, the cumulative frequency of public TCR beta family members distinguished carriers of CMV infection plus the relevant HLA type.

The sample's treatment or condition label is to be understood as: in vitro stimulation with specific CMV peptide epitopes to enrich CMV-specific T cells. The starting material was cultured CD8+ T cells from PBMCs, obtained from culture after CMV antigen stimulation. The rearranged chain carries TRBV6-2 or TRBV6-3 and TRBJ1-6; a tentative D match to TRBD1 spans 6 bases. This TCR was recovered from a human donor in good health (CMV status not recorded). Some clones in this sample may be carry-over from other donors' samples. The CDR3 corresponds to CASSQDLRDWDTPLHF. The bases are TGTGCCAGCAGTCAGGATCTCCGGGACTGGGACACACCCCTCCACTTT.